These 14 T cell receptor beta chains share one sample of origin, sequenced in a study of T cell responses to AZD1222 COVID-19 vaccine. Method: immunoSEQ multiplex PCR; TCRdb's copy keeps in-frame clones and lacks some. Of approximately 91,000 clones listed, roughly 84% are singletons. Sequencing used peripheral blood, obtained on day 0 of AZD1222 vaccination. These receptors came from an adult in good health.

This chain connects TRBV6-5 to TRBJ1-2; D may be TRBD1 (6 bases). CDR3 length equals 15 residues. Trimming shortened V by 0 bases and J by 8 bases, and 16 bases separated the two germline ends. Germline V gene sequence: CDR1 MNHEY, CDR2 SVGAGI. The CDR3 loop is CASSYSTGAQGGYTF. CDR3 in DNA: TGTGCCAGCAGTTACTCGACGGGGGCTCAAGGGGGCTACACCTTC.

This clone was seen only once. This chain uses TRBV7-6 with TRBJ2-2; D possibly corresponds to TRBD2 (5 bases). CDR1 is SGHVS and CDR2 is FNYEAQ in the germline V gene. The germline V and J ends were trimmed by 3 bases and 6 bases, with 5 bases remaining between them. This CDR3 is 12 amino acids long. The chain's CDR3 is CASSFGAGELFF. The CDR3 region has the DNA TGTGCCAGCAGCTTCGGGGCCGGGGAGCTGTTTTTT.

The V gene is TRBV6-2 or TRBV6-3, the J gene TRBJ1-2; 12 bases agree with TRBD1. Trimming at V came to 5 bases and at J to 0 bases, leaving 4 bases not matched to a gene. The CDR3 has 16 residues. Per germline, CDR1 MNHEY and CDR2 SVGEGT. The DNA for the CDR3 is TGTGCCAGCAGTCGCGGGACAGGGGGCCCTAACTATGGCTACACCTTC. Translating it yields CASSRGTGGPNYGYTF.

The gene calls are TRBV19 and TRBJ1-2; 7 nucleotides match TRBD1. Germline V gene lookup returns CDR1 LNHDA and CDR2 SQIVND (reference sequence). This CDR3 is 12 amino acids long. V lost 3 bases and J lost 7; bases outside the gene matches: 2. In nucleotides, the CDR3 is TGTGCCAGTAGTATCAGGGGGTCTGGCTACACCTTC. It yields the protein CASSIRGSGYTF.

This chain's CDR3 is CASSLDRGRGPDTQYF. The CDR3 DNA is TGTGCCAGCAGCTTAGACAGGGGGCGGGGCCCAGATACGCAGTATTTT. The chain has TRBV7-9 and TRBJ2-3; 9 positions match TRBD1. With V trimmed by 1 base and J by 4 bases, 6 bases remained unmatched. Germline assignment: CDR1 SEHNR and CDR2 FQNEAQ (reference sequence). CDR3 length: 16 amino acids.

This chain connects TRBV11-3 to TRBJ2-1, with D uncertain. Per germline, CDR1 SGHNT and CDR2 YENEEA. CDR3 length: 11 amino acids. Trimming cost V 5 bases and J 6 bases, with 5 bases left between them. CDR3 in DNA: TGTGCCAGCAGCCCGGGCAATGAGCAGTTCTTC. Protein product: CASSPGNEQFF.

V gene TRBV6-5 combines with J gene TRBJ2-7; either TRBD1 or TRBD2 may fit D (5 bases each). Trimming shortened V by 6 bases and J by 3 bases, and 9 bases separated the two germline ends. The CDR3 is 12 amino acids. Germline-derived CDR1 and CDR2 are MNHEY and SVGAGI. The CDR3 DNA is TGTGCCAGCAGCCCAGGGAGCTACGAGCAGTACTTC. Encoded protein: CASSPGSYEQYF.

The chain has TRBV7-6 and TRBJ1-2; a weak D match, TRBD1 (6 bases). Germline V gene data show CDR1 as SGHVS and CDR2 as FNYEAQ. Deletions cut 2 bases from V and 8 bases from J, with 18 bases between. The CDR3 runs to 15 residues. The CDR3, as DNA: TGTGCCAGCAGCTTACAACAGGGTGGGGCCGGAGGCTACACCTTC. This codes for CASSLQQGGAGGYTF.

This chain links TRBV29-1 with TRBJ1-4; 9 bases are a match to TRBD1. CDR1 SQVTM and CDR2 ANQGSEA come from the germline V gene. J was trimmed by 4 bases and V by 6 bases; bases with no gene match: 6. The CDR3 is made up of 14 amino acids. The CDR3 sequence: CSVLPGQGNEKLFF. The CDR3 region has the DNA TGCAGCGTCCTTCCGGGACAGGGTAATGAAAAACTGTTTTTT. The full variable domain, with the rest looked up from reference TRBV29-1 and TRBJ1-4, is SAVISQKPSRDICQRGTSLTIQCQVDSQVTMMFWYRQQPGQSLTLIATANQGSEATYESGFVIDKFPISRPNLTFSTLTVSNMSPEDSSIYLCSVLPGQGNEKLFFGSGTQLSVL.

V and J are TRBV29-1 and TRBJ2-7, with 8 bases matching TRBD1. Germline CDR1 SQVTM, CDR2 ANQGSEA. The junction had 6 bases not matched to a gene; V was cut back by 4 bases and J by 4 bases. The CDR3 spans 13 residues. The CDR3 region has the DNA TGCAGCGTTGCCGGACAGGGATTGTACGAGCAGTACTTC. Translating it yields CSVAGQGLYEQYF.

This chain connects TRBV2 to TRBJ1-5; D is unresolved. The CDR3 extends over 14 amino acids. Germline V gives CDR1 SNHLY, CDR2 FYNNEI. Trimming cost V 8 bases and J 3 bases, with 14 bases left between them. The CDR3 protein is CASEGGISNQPQHF. In nucleotides, the CDR3 is TGTGCCAGCGAGGGAGGGATTTCCAATCAGCCCCAGCATTTT.

This chain links TRBV19 with TRBJ1-5, with D unclear. Germline V gene lookup returns CDR1 LNHDA and CDR2 SQIVND (reference sequence). Deletions cut 3 bases from V and 7 bases from J, with 10 bases between. The CDR3 loop spans 13 amino acids. CDR3 DNA sequence: TGTGCCAGTAGTATCCCCGGGTGGCAGCCCCAGCATTTT. It translates to CASSIPGWQPQHF.

The V call is TRBV2, the J call TRBJ2-5; TRBD1 matches at 10 bases. The CDR3 runs to 16 residues. The germline gives CDR1 SNHLY, CDR2 FYNNEI. The V gene end was trimmed by 6 bases and the J gene end by 5 bases; junction bases not matched to a gene: 12. The CDR3 spells CASRVGQGNPGETQYF. The CDR3 nucleotides are TGTGCCAGCAGGGTGGGACAGGGGAATCCAGGGGAGACCCAGTACTTC.

V is TRBV7-3 and J is TRBJ2-1; D unresolved. Germline lookup yields CDR1 SGHTA and CDR2 FQGTGA. V was cut by 2 bases and J by 0 bases, with 8 bases left in between. The CDR3 has 15 residues. For the CDR3, the DNA is TGTGCCAGCAGCTTAGAACTAAGCTCCTACAATGAGCAGTTCTTC. Amino acid sequence: CASSLELSSYNEQFF.